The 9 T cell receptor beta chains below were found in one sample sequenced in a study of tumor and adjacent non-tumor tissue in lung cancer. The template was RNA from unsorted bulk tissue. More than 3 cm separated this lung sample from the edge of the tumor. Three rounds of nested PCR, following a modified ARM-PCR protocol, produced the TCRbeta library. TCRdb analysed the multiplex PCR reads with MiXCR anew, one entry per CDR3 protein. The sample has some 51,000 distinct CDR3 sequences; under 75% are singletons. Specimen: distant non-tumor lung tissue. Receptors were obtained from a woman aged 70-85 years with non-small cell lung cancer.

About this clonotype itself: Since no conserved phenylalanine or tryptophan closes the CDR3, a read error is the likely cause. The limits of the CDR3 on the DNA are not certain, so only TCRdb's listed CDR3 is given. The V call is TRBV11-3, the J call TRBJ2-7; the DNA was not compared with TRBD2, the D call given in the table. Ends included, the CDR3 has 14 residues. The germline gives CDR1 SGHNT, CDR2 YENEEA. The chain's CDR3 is CASSFEAGRYEQYL.

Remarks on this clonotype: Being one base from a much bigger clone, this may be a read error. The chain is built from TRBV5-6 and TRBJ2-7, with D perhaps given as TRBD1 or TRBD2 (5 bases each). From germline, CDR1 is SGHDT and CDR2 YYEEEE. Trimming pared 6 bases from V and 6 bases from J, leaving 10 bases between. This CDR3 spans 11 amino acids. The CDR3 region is CASNPGTEQYF. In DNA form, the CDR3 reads TGTGCCAGCAACCCGGGGACCGAGCAGTACTTC.

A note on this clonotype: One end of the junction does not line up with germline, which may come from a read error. CDR3 region: CSAREGDRVTNDQFF. The CDR3 bases are TGCAGCGCGCGGGAAGGGGACAGGGTCACTAATGACCAGTTCTTC. This chain links TRBV29-1 with TRBJ2-1; 9 bases fit TRBD1. The CDR3 is 15 amino acids. The germline gives CDR1 SQVTM, CDR2 ANQGSEA.

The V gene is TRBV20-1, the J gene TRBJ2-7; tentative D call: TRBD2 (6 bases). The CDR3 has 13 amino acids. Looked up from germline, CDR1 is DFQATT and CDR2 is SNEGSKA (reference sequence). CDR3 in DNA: TGCACTACTAGCTCTCGGACCCTTGGGGAGCAGTACTTC. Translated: CTTSSRTLGEQYF.

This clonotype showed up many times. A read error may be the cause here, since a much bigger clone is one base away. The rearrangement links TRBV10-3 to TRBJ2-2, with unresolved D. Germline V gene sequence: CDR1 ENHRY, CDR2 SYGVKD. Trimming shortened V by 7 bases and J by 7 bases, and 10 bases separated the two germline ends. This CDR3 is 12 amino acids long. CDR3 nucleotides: TGTGCCATCATACGAGAGGTCGGGGAGCTGTTTTTT. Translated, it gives CAIIREVGELFF.

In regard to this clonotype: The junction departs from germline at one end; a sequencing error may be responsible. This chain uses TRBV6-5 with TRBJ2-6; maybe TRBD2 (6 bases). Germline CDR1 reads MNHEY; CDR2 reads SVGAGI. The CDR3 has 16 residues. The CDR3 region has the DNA TGTGTCAGCACCTACTCGATGGACTATGGGGCCAACGTCCTGACTTTC. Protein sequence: CVSTYSMDYGANVLTF.

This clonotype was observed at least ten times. CDR3 sequence (DNA): TGTGCCAGCAGCTTAATGGGACTAGCGGGATATGAGCAGTTCTTC. This codes for CASSLMGLAGYEQFF. V gene TRBV11-2 combines with J gene TRBJ2-1; 13 nucleotides line up with TRBD2. V lost 2 bases, J lost 8 bases, and 3 bases stayed unmatched. Per the germline V gene, CDR1 is SGHAT and CDR2 is FQNNGV. There are 15 residues in the CDR3.

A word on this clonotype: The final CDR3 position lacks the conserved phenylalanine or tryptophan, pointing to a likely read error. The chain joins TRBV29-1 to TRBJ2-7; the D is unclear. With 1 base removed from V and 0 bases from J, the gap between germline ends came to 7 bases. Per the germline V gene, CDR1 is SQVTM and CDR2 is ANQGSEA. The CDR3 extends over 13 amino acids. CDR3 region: CSVEVPSSYEQYI. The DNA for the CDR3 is TGCAGCGTTGAAGTCCCGTCCTCCTACGAGCAGTACATC.

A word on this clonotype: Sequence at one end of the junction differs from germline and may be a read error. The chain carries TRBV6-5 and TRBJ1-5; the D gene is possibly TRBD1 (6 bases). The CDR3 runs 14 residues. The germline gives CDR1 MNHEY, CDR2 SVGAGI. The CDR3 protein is CASRNTGRNQPRHF. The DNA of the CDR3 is TGTGCCAGTAGGAATACAGGGCGCAATCAGCCCCGGCATTTT.